This passage covers 10 T cell receptor beta chains from one sample sequenced in a study of T cells in tumors after PD-1 blockade. TCRdb keeps only in-frame clones here, not all; method: immunoSEQ multiplex PCR. The sample records 15,000 or so clones, approximately 80% being singletons. Sequencing used PBMCs, obtained after anti-PD-1 treatment. The origin of the receptors is a human donor with basal cell carcinoma.

This clone has a handful of counts. The identical CDR3 is also encoded by other nucleotide sequences in the sample. The V and J genes are TRBV2 and TRBJ2-1; TRBD2 agrees at 9 bases. V was pared by 5 bases and J by 0 bases, with 14 bases of the junction left unmatched. This CDR3 is built from 19 residues. Germline V gene data show CDR1 as SNHLY and CDR2 as FYNNEI. The CDR3 spells CASSYGGAREGSSYNEQFF. The CDR3 region has the DNA TGTGCCAGCAGTTATGGGGGGGCGCGGGAGGGGAGCTCCTACAATGAGCAGTTCTTC.

As concerns this clone: The junction differs from germline at one of its ends, possibly a read error. The rearrangement links TRBV7-9 to TRBJ1-2; D unclear. Germline V CDR1 and CDR2: SEHNR, FQNEAQ (reference sequence). The CDR3 extends over 8 amino acids. The CDR3 is CASSLVNF. The CDR3 DNA reads as TGTGCCAGCAGCTTAGTTAACTTC.

The CDR3 is CASSVDVSPSSGNTIYF. In DNA form, the CDR3 reads TGTGCCAGCAGCGTAGATGTCAGTCCTAGCTCTGGAAACACCATATATTTT. The chain recombines TRBV9 with TRBJ1-3, with no clear D. The germline CDR1 and CDR2 sequences are SGDLS and YYNGEE. The length of the CDR3 is 17 residues. Trimming removed 0 bases from V and 0 bases from J, with 13 bases in between.

The chain recombines TRBV28 with TRBJ1-2, with 7 bases matching TRBD1. The CDR3 contains 13 residues. Germline V gives CDR1 MDHEN, CDR2 SYDVKM. J lost 4 bases, V lost 8 bases, and 7 bases had no gene match. The CDR3 bases are TGTGCCAGCTTTAGGGACAGCCTCTATGGCTACACCTTC. Its translation is CASFRDSLYGYTF.

The chain couples TRBV6-2 or TRBV6-3 to TRBJ2-7; D is perhaps TRBD1 (6 bases). This CDR3 spans 14 amino acids. V was pared by 6 bases and J by 3 bases, with 15 bases between. Germline assignment: CDR1 MNHEY and CDR2 SVGEGT. The CDR3 coding sequence is TGTGCCAGCAGCCAGGGGATGGGCCGCTACGAGCAGTACTTC. Its translation is CASSQGMGRYEQYF.

V is TRBV6-5 and J is TRBJ2-2; maybe TRBD2 (6 bases). V shed 0 bases and J shed 1 base, with 9 bases lying between them. CDR1 is MNHEY, CDR2 SVGAGI, per germline. This CDR3 spans 16 amino acids. CDR3 protein: CASSYSGTQNTGELFF. The CDR3 region has the DNA TGTGCCAGCAGTTACTCCGGGACTCAGAACACCGGGGAGCTGTTTTTT.

This chain links TRBV19 with TRBJ1-4; D ambiguous. Trimming took 3 bases from V and 10 from J, leaving 6 bases between them. Germline V gene sequence: CDR1 LNHDA, CDR2 SQIVND (reference sequence). The CDR3 is made up of 11 amino acids. CDR3 nucleotides: TGTGCCAGTAGTATGTCGGGAAAACTGTTTTTT. Encoded protein: CASSMSGKLFF.

The J gene is TRBJ2-7, the V gene TRBV5-1; D not resolved. The V and J ends lost 0 bases and 0 bases respectively, with 7 bases between them. The germline V gene has CDR1 SGHRS and CDR2 YFSETQ. CDR3 size: 14 residues. CDR3 residues: CASSLERVSYEQYF. The DNA of the CDR3 is TGCGCCAGCAGCTTGGAGAGAGTCTCCTACGAGCAGTACTTC.

The chain has TRBV7-9 and TRBJ2-1; D gene uncertain. This CDR3 contains 12 residues. Trimming took off 1 base at V and 10 bases at J, with 8 bases between the two ends. Germline loops: CDR1 SEHNR, CDR2 FQNEAQ (reference sequence). The CDR3 here is CASSLVTREQFF. The CDR3 DNA is TGTGCCAGCAGCTTAGTCACACGGGAGCAGTTCTTC. The full variable domain, in which reference TRBV7-9 and TRBJ2-1 provide the parts outside the CDR3, is DTGVSQNPRHKITKRGQNVTFRCDPISEHNRLYWYRQTLGQGPEFLTYFQNEAQLEKSRLLSDRFSAERPKGSFSTLEIQRTEQGDSAMYLCASSLVTREQFFGPGTRLTVL.

V is TRBV15 and J is TRBJ2-1, with unresolved D. The CDR3 totals 14 residues. V was pared by 4 bases and J by 2 bases, with 9 bases between. Germline CDR1 is LNHNV and CDR2 is YYDKDF (reference sequence). This chain's CDR3 is CATSKDEAYNEQFF. CDR3 in DNA: TGTGCCACCAGCAAGGACGAAGCCTACAATGAGCAGTTCTTC.